Each of the 5 T cell receptor beta chains below was sequenced from the same sample in a study of Ad26.COV2.S vaccination and SARS-CoV-2 variants. Treatment of the sample: around 19 received Ad26.COV2.S at low or high dose, single or two shots; 5 received placebo; per-sample allocation not given. On day 63 after the first injection, vaccine and placebo recipients gave samples. Clones were sequenced by immunoSEQ multiplex PCR, and TCRdb holds only the in-frame ones, with some missing. The data contain about 680,000 clones, more than 80% of them seen just once; the ten biggest clones take up roughly 1.5%. This specimen was peripheral blood, taken in a trial of Ad26.COV2.S vaccine versus placebo. The receptors shown here come from a person aged 18 to 65 who received the Ad26.COV2.S COVID-19 vaccine or a placebo.

The chain carries TRBV27 and TRBJ2-7; D is perhaps TRBD2 (5 bases). Trimming pared 3 bases from V and 4 bases from J, leaving 10 bases between. This CDR3 is 13 amino acids long. Germline loops: CDR1 MNHEY, CDR2 SMNVEV (reference sequence). In nucleotides, the CDR3 is TGTGCCAGCAGTTTGAGGGATGGGTACGAGCAGTACTTC. Translation gives CASSLRDGYEQYF.

This rearrangement joins TRBV11-2 to TRBJ2-2; D is undetermined. This CDR3 spans 15 amino acids. Germline CDR1 and CDR2: SGHAT and FQNNGV. V was trimmed by 1 base and J by 5 bases, leaving 11 bases between them. The CDR3 here is CASSLVTGSTGELFF. As DNA, the CDR3 is TGTGCCAGCAGCTTAGTTACCGGATCTACCGGGGAGCTGTTTTTT.

CDR3 residues: CSVGTGVPLYNEQFF. The DNA of the CDR3 is TGCAGCGTGGGGACAGGGGTCCCCCTCTACAATGAGCAGTTCTTC. The rearrangement joins TRBV29-1 to TRBJ2-1; 10 bases are a match to TRBD1. The length of the CDR3 is 15 residues. V shed 6 bases, J shed 3 bases, and the junction held 8 bases outside the gene matches. In germline, CDR1 is SQVTM, CDR2 ANQGSEA.

The chain couples TRBV7-3 to TRBJ2-2, with TRBD1 identical over 7 bases. This CDR3 is 16 amino acids long. The V segment lost 4 bases and the J segment 6 bases; nucleotides outside the gene matches: 11. Germline V gene sequence: CDR1 SGHTA, CDR2 FQGTGA. CDR3 sequence reads: CASSWTGTAFPGELFF. The CDR3 DNA follows: TGTGCCAGCAGCTGGACCGGGACAGCATTCCCCGGGGAGCTGTTTTTT.

The chain recombines TRBV7-8 with TRBJ2-6; D remains unclear. The CDR3 has 17 amino acids. Between the trimmed V and J ends, which lost 2 bases and 0 bases, there was a span of 11 bases. Germline CDR1 reads SGHVS; CDR2 reads FQNEAQ. CDR3 residues: CASSLSTESSGANVLTF. The CDR3, as DNA: TGTGCCAGCAGCTTATCCACAGAAAGCTCTGGGGCCAACGTCCTGACTTTC.